This record looks at one TCR beta chain sequence and its context. Data came from immunoSEQ multiplex PCR; TCRdb stores just in-frame clones and leaves some out. This sample has around 130,000 clones, with about 88% found just once. This CDR3 contains 12 residues. Looked up from germline, CDR1 is SQVTM and CDR2 is ANQGSEA. Trimming removed 6 bases at V and 2 bases at J, with 11 bases between. The data are from a study of control samples from healthy donors and cancer patients. This sequence originates from a man aged 50 to 60 in good health. Sequencing was performed on blood. The V and J genes are TRBV29-1 and TRBJ2-7, with TRBD1 as a possible D gene (5 bases). CDR3 region: CSVVQDTYEQYF. The CDR3 DNA is TGCAGCGTCGTACAGGATACCTACGAGCAGTACTTC.